This TCR beta chain appears in the sequencing data of a study of vaccination effects on CD4 cells after COVID-19 (dated by TCRdb to the early 2020s). Broadly, across the study: Participants received two doses of either the BNT162b2 or the mRNA-1273 mRNA SARS-CoV-2 vaccine. The study compared SARS-CoV-2 spike-specific CD4+ TCR repertoires before and after mRNA vaccination in COVID-19 convalescent patients and infection-naive vaccine recipients. Altogether, roughly 10 COVID-19 convalescent patients and several SARS-CoV-2-naive healthy vaccine recipients made up the full study. Cultures from other donors in the study were sequenced using the Oncomine TCR Beta short-read assay on an Illumina iSeq 100. Study-wide conclusions, independent of this receptor: Among healthy vaccine recipients, nearly all vaccine-induced clones were SARS-CoV-2 mono-reactive, and only 1 of 255 was cross-reactive with common cold coronaviruses. Clones induced by infection and clones induced by vaccination both contracted markedly at late timepoints after vaccination, which fits with T cell responses waning over time. Only a small number of convalescent patients were included, and no early post-infection timepoints were available, which limited the study.

Notes on this clone: The antigen it binds to is not known. Within one base of it there is no much larger clone, and no base qualities were kept.

The library came from the immunoSEQ multiplex PCR assay. DNA from the CD4+ T cells that had been cultured and isolated underwent TCR beta CDR3 sequencing. The published analysis was carried out like this. Non-productive TCR sequences were removed, reads were trimmed to the CDR3 region, and CDR3s of at least 7 amino acids were retained. Antigen-specific clonotypes were identified using the MANAFEST web app by comparison of expansion in peptide wells against reference cultures. Positive clones required FDR<0.05 expansion versus reference and all other wells, odds ratio above 5, and frequency above 0.1% in two replicate wells. Cross-reactive clonotypes were defined as significantly expanded in SARS-CoV-2 spike wells and in at least one common cold coronavirus spike condition. Levenshtein distance calculated with the stringdist R package was used to assess CDR3 similarity, and unrooted trees were constructed with ape in R 3.6.1. As stored in TCRdb, this immuneACCESS dataset retains in-frame rearrangements with V and J assigned. A fraction of the clones does not appear; measured against another copy, unresolved V genes explain less than half of the discrepancy, and the remainder lacks a known reason. V and J calls and clone size are as listed in that table; D and trimming were resolved from the DNA. This sample has over 30,000 clones in its table, and 70% of those were observed once. The ten biggest clones cover roughly 20% of the sample.

In the ViraFEST assay, PBMC were stimulated with viral peptide pools, and TCR sequencing was then used to find antigen-specific CD4+ T cell clonotypes based on their expansion. After 10 to 11 days of culture, CD4+ T cells were isolated with the EasySep CD4+ T cell isolation kit. Negative nucleocapsid antibody results before and after vaccination confirmed that the healthy vaccine recipients had no prior SARS-CoV-2 infection. Each well held two million PBMC cultured in IMDM containing approximately 5% human AB serum, roughly 10 IU/ml IL-2 and gentamicin, along with roughly 10 ug/ml peptides. Half of the culture medium was replaced with fresh IL-2-containing medium on days 3 and 7. Unless otherwise noted, each peptide stimulation condition was cultured in triplicate wells. Using Ficoll-Paque Plus gradient centrifugation, PBMC were separated from whole blood and then either used fresh or cryopreserved at -140C. The spike proteins of SARS-CoV-2 and of the common cold coronaviruses HCoV-NL63, HCoV-OC43 and HCoV-229E were spanned by overlapping peptide pools. The QIAamp micro DNA kit was used to extract genomic DNA from the cultured CD4+ T cells.

V drops 0 bases and J drops 3 bases, leaving 9 bases in between. CDR1 and CDR2 are read off the germline V gene (reference sequence) as SGHNT and YYREEE. The CDR3 runs 15 amino acids, cysteine and phenylalanine included. The sequence is cut down to CDR3 DNA, 45 bases in frame from base 1. The receptor was derived from a human donor who received a COVID-19 vaccine. This receptor chain uses TRBV5-4 and TRBJ2-2; the D element could tentatively be TRBD1 or TRBD2, as 5 bases agree for each. The sample here was CD4+ T cells from PBMCs cultured with SARS-CoV-2 spike peptides, taken before COVID-19 vaccination. The cell subset or site tag for this specimen amounts to: SARS-CoV-2 spike overlapping peptide pool stimulation. The bases read TGTGCCAGCAGCTTGGGGCAGGGAGACACCGGGGAGCTGTTTTTT. Translated, it reads CASSLGQGDTGELFF.